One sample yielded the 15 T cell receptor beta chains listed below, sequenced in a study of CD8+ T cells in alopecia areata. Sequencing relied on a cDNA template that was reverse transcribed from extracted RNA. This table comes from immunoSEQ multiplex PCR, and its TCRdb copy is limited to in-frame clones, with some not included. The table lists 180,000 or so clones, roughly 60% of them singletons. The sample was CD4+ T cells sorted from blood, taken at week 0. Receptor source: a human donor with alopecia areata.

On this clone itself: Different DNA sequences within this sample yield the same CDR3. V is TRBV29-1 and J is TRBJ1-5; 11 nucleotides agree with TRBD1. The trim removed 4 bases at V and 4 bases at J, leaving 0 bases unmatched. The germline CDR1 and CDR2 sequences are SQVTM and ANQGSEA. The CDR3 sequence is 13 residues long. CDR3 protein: CSVGDRGNQPQHF. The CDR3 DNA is TGCAGCGTTGGGGACAGGGGGAATCAGCCCCAGCATTTT. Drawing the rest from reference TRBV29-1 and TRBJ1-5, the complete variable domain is SAVISQKPSRDICQRGTSLTIQCQVDSQVTMMFWYRQQPGQSLTLIATANQGSEATYESGFVIDKFPISRPNLTFSTLTVSNMSPEDSSIYLCSVGDRGNQPQHFGDGTRLSIL.

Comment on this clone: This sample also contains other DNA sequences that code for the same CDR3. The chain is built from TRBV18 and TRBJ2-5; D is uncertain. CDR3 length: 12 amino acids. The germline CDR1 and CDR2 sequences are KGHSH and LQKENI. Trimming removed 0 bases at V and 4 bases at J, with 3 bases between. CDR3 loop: CASSPPGETQYF. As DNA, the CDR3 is TGTGCCAGCTCACCACCGGGAGAGACCCAGTACTTC.

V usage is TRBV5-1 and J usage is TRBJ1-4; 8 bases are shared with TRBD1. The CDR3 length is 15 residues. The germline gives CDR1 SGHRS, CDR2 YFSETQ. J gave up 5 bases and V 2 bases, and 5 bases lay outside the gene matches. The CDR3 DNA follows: TGCGCCAGCAGCTTTGCGGGACAGGCAAATGAAAAACTGTTTTTT. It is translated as CASSFAGQANEKLFF.

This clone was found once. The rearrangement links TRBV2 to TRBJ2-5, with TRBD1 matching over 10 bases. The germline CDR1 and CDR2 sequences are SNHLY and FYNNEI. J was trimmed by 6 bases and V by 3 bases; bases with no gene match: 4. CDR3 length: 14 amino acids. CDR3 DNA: TGTGCCAGCAGTGATGACAGGGGGCGAAAGACCCAGTACTTC. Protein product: CASSDDRGRKTQYF. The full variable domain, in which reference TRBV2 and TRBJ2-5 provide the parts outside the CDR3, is EPEVTQTPSHQVTQMGQEVILRCVPISNHLYFYWYRQILGQKVEFLVSFYNNEISEKSEIFDDQFSVERPDGSNFTLKIRSTKLEDSAMYFCASSDDRGRKTQYFGPGTRLLVL.

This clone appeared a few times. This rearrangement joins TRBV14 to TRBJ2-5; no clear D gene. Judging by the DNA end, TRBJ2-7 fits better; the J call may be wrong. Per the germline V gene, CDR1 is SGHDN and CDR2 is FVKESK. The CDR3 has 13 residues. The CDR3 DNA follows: TGTGCCAGCAGCCGAGAACTCCAAGGCGAGCAGTACTTC. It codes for CASSRELQGEQYF.

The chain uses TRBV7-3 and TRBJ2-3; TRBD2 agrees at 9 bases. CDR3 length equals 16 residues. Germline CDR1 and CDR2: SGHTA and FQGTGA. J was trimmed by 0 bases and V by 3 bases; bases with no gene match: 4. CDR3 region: CASSFSGGGSTDTQYF. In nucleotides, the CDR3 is TGTGCCAGCAGCTTTAGCGGGGGCGGAAGCACAGATACGCAGTATTTT.

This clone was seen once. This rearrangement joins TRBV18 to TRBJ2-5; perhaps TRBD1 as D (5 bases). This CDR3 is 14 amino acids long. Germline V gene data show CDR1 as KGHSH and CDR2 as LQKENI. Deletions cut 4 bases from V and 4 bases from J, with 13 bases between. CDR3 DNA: TGTGCCAGCTCACAGAGGACAATCTCAGAGACCCAGTACTTC. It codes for CASSQRTISETQYF.

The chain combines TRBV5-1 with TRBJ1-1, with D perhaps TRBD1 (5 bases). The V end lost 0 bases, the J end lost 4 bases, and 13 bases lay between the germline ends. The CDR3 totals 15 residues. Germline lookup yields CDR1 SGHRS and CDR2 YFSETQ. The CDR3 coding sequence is TGCGCCAGCAGCTTGGCTGGGGGGTTAGGCACTGAAGCTTTCTTT. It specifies CASSLAGGLGTEAFF.

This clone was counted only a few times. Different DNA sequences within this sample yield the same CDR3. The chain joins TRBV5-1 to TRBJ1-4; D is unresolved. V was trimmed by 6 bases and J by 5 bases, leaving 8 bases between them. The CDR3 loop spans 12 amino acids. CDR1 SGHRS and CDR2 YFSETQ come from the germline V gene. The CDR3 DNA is TGCGCCAGCACGACGGGAAATGAAAAACTGTTTTTT. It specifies CASTTGNEKLFF.

The CDR3 DNA follows: TGCGCCAGCAGCCAAGAAAGCCAGGGGGGCCAGCCCCAGCATTTT. Translation: CASSQESQGGQPQHF. V usage is TRBV4-1 and J usage is TRBJ1-5; 7 nucleotides line up with TRBD1. The CDR3 has 15 residues. CDR1 and CDR2 (germline): MGHRA, YSYEKL. With V trimmed by 0 bases and J by 7 bases, 6 bases remained unmatched.

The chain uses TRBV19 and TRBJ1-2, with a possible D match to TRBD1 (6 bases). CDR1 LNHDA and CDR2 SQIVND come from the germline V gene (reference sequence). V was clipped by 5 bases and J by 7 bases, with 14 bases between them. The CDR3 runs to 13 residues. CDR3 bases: TGTGCCAGTAGTTTACCGGGGGCGACTGGCTACACCTTC. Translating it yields CASSLPGATGYTF.

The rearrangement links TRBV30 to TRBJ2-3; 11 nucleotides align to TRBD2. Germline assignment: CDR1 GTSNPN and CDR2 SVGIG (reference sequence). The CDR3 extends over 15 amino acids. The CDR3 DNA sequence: TGTGCTTCCGATAGCGGGGGGGAGAAAACAGATACGCAGTATTTT. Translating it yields CASDSGGEKTDTQYF.

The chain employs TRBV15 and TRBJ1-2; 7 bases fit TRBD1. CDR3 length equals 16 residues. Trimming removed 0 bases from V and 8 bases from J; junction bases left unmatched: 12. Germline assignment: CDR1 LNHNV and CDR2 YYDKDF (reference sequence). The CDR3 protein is CATSRDGNRGWEGYTF. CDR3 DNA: TGTGCCACCAGCAGAGATGGGAACAGGGGCTGGGAAGGCTACACCTTC.

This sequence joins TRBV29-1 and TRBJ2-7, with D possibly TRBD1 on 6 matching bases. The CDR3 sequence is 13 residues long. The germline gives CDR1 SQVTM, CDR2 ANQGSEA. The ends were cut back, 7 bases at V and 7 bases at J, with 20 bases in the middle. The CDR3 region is CSATRGGAGEQYF. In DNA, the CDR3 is TGCAGCGCCACGAGAGGGGGAGCAGGAGAGCAGTACTTC.

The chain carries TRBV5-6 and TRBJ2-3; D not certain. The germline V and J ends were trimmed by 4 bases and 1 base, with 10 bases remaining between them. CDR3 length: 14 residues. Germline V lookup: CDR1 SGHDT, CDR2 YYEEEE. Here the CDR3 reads CASSPGGGTDTQYF. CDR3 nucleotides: TGTGCCAGCAGCCCGGGTGGGGGCACAGATACGCAGTATTTT.